The 11 T cell receptor beta chains below all came from one sample that was sequenced in a study of blood T cells in healthy people across ages. A second PCR, run for roughly 7 to 11 cycles, used a sample-barcoded 5' primer plus a J-beta primer mix. TCRdb analysed the 5' RACE reads with MiXCR anew, one entry per CDR3 protein. The table has about 1.6 million distinct CDR3 sequences, 30% to 40% seen once; the top ten hold about 10%. The sequenced material came from blood. These receptors came from a woman aged 25 to 39 in good health.

The chain uses TRBV6-6 and TRBJ2-3; 7 bases fit TRBD2. CDR1 is MNHNY and CDR2 is SVGAGI in the germline V gene (reference sequence). V dropped 2 bases and J dropped 4; count of bases not matched to a gene: 6. The CDR3 covers 15 residues. The CDR3 loop reads CASSYGAGAPDTQYF. In DNA, the CDR3 is TGTGCCAGCAGTTACGGGGCGGGAGCCCCAGATACGCAGTATTTT.

The V call is TRBV27, the J call TRBJ2-3, with TRBD2 matching over 8 bases. CDR1 is MNHEY and CDR2 is SMNVEV in the germline V gene (reference sequence). V lost 7 bases to trimming and J lost 0 bases; unmatched junction nucleotides: 6. This CDR3 spans 15 amino acids. CDR3 sequence: CASKWRGASTDTQYF. CDR3 DNA sequence: TGTGCCAGCAAGTGGCGGGGGGCTAGCACAGATACGCAGTATTTT.

This clonotype was counted only a few times. The CDR3 protein is CSAGTGQVQPQHF. DNA of the CDR3: TGCAGTGCTGGGACAGGGCAAGTGCAGCCCCAGCATTTT. This chain uses TRBV20-1 with TRBJ1-5; 9 bases are shared with TRBD1. Germline CDR1 is DFQATT and CDR2 is SNEGSKA (reference sequence). This CDR3 contains 13 residues. V was pared by 5 bases and J by 7 bases, with 6 bases of the junction left unmatched.

This clonotype has ten or more counts. The chain joins TRBV29-1 to TRBJ2-5; D may be TRBD2 (5 bases). Germline V lookup: CDR1 SQVTM, CDR2 ANQGSEA. The ends were cut back, 2 bases at V and 2 bases at J, with 12 bases in the middle. This CDR3 contains 14 residues. CDR3 bases: TGCAGCGTTGAACCCGGACGGGGTCAAGAGACCCAGTACTTC. It specifies CSVEPGRGQETQYF.

This clonotype appeared a single time. The gene calls are TRBV29-1 and TRBJ2-4; D possibly corresponds to TRBD2 (6 bases). Germline values: CDR1 SQVTM, CDR2 ANQGSEA. This CDR3 is built from 19 residues. Trimming stripped 2 bases from V and 7 bases from J, with 30 bases between. This CDR3 is CSVETGVLDTKKGGNIQYF. DNA of the CDR3: TGCAGCGTTGAAACTGGAGTCCTGGACACCAAAAAGGGAGGCAACATTCAGTACTTC.

This clonotype was recorded a few times. The chain joins TRBV7-3 to TRBJ1-5; D gene unclear. Deletions cut 5 bases from V and 0 bases from J, with 17 bases between. CDR3 length: 17 amino acids. CDR1 and CDR2 (germline): SGHTA, FQGTGA. Here the CDR3 reads CASSPSLGRNSNQPQHF. The CDR3 DNA reads TGTGCCAGCAGCCCATCGTTAGGGAGGAATAGCAATCAGCCCCAGCATTTT.

This clonotype was found a few times. The chain joins TRBV20-1 to TRBJ2-7; D gene uncertain. V lost 3 bases and J lost 1, with 10 bases in between. The germline gives CDR1 DFQATT, CDR2 SNEGSKA (reference sequence). This CDR3 region has 13 residues. The CDR3 bases are TGCAGTGCTAGTAAAGTCAATTCCTACGAGCAGTACTTC. It yields the protein CSASKVNSYEQYF.

This chain links TRBV2 with TRBJ1-6; D call uncertain. Between the trimmed V and J ends, which lost 5 bases and 7 bases, there was a span of 12 bases. This CDR3 is 14 amino acids long. Germline V lookup: CDR1 SNHLY, CDR2 FYNNEI. As DNA, the CDR3 is TGTGCCAGCAGTTCCTCCGGAAACAATTCACCCCTCCACTTT. This gives the protein CASSSSGNNSPLHF.

The chain carries TRBV5-1 and TRBJ1-1; D perhaps matches TRBD1 (6 bases). CDR1 and CDR2 from the germline V gene are SGHRS and YFSETQ. The CDR3 has 15 amino acids. Trimming removed 0 bases at V and 0 bases at J, with 9 bases between. CDR3 amino acids: CASSLEQGLNTEAFF. CDR3 bases: TGCGCCAGCAGCTTGGAACAGGGCTTGAACACTGAAGCTTTCTTT.

CDR3 bases: TGTGCCAGCAGTGTGGGGATCACTGGGACCCAGTACTTC. It is translated as CASSVGITGTQYF. The chain employs TRBV6-1 and TRBJ2-5; D is uncertain. Germline V gene data show CDR1 as MNHNS and CDR2 as SASEGT. This CDR3 is 13 amino acids long. Deletions cut 4 bases from V and 7 bases from J, with 13 bases between.

For the CDR3, the DNA is TGTGCCAGCAGTTACCGCGACAGGGGGCGGAATGAGCAGTTCTTC. Its translation is CASSYRDRGRNEQFF. V is TRBV6-5 and J is TRBJ2-1; 10 positions agree with TRBD1. Germline V gene data show CDR1 as MNHEY and CDR2 as SVGAGI. The trim removed 2 bases at V and 7 bases at J, leaving 5 bases unmatched. There are 15 residues in the CDR3.